One sample yielded the 12 T cell receptor beta chains listed below, sequenced in a study of blood T cells in healthy people across ages. The second PCR ran roughly 7 to 12 cycles with a sample-barcoded 5' primer and J-beta primers. TCRdb used MiXCR to reprocess the 5' RACE reads, holding one entry per CDR3 protein. The table has some 880,000 distinct CDR3 sequences, around 36% seen once; the top ten hold approximately 13%. Sequencing input: blood. Every receptor here comes from a man aged 18 to 35 in good health.

This chain connects TRBV20-1 to TRBJ2-3; 7 nucleotides agree with TRBD2. The CDR3 has 16 residues. Germline V CDR1 and CDR2: DFQATT, SNEGSKA (reference sequence). J gave up 2 bases and V 3 bases, and 11 bases lay outside the gene matches. CDR3 amino acids: CSARFPGRGITDTQYF. The CDR3 coding sequence is TGCAGTGCTAGGTTTCCGGGGCGGGGGATCACAGATACGCAGTATTTT.

This clonotype has just a few counts. V is TRBV12-3 or TRBV12-4 and J is TRBJ2-5; D call uncertain. V shed 3 bases and J shed 11 bases, with 10 bases lying between them. The CDR3 contains 11 residues. CDR3 loop: CASSLSEKQYF. The CDR3 coding sequence is TGTGCCAGCAGTTTGTCGGAGAAGCAGTACTTC.

About this clonotype itself: Possible read error: a much larger clone is one base away. This chain joins TRBV5-1 and TRBJ2-2, with 7 bases lining up with TRBD1. This CDR3 spans 15 amino acids. The trim removed 3 bases at V and 1 base at J, leaving 3 bases unmatched. The germline V gene has CDR1 SGHRS and CDR2 YFSETQ. The CDR3 nucleotides read TGCGCCAGCAGCTCCGGGACAGAGAACACCGGGGAGCTGTTTTTT. Translating it yields CASSSGTENTGELFF.

This clonotype is a singleton in its sample. The genes are TRBV20-1 and TRBJ2-5; D could derive from TRBD1 or TRBD2 (5 bases each). The CDR3 is 14 amino acids. The germline CDR1 and CDR2 sequences are DFQATT and SNEGSKA (reference sequence). The V gene lost 2 bases and the J gene lost 5 bases, with 15 bases spanning the gap. The DNA of the CDR3 is TGCAGTGCTAGAAACGACGGGGCGGAGGAGACCCAGTACTTC. Protein: CSARNDGAEETQYF.

This clonotype was seen only a few times. V and J are TRBV12-3 or TRBV12-4 and TRBJ2-3, with D uncertain. The CDR3 extends over 15 amino acids. Trimming took 11 bases from V and 0 from J, leaving 18 bases between them. The CDR3 DNA reads TGTGCCGGCAAGGCCCAGGACCTTAGCACAGATACGCAGTATTTT. Translation gives CAGKAQDLSTDTQYF.

This clonotype was detected ten times or more. V is TRBV20-1 and J is TRBJ2-5; TRBD2 agrees at 7 bases. Germline V gives CDR1 DFQATT, CDR2 SNEGSKA (reference sequence). Germline trimming cut 5 bases from V and 0 bases from J; bases unmatched to any gene: 3. The CDR3 extends over 13 amino acids. The CDR3 nucleotides are TGCAGTGCTCCTGGGACTAACCAAGAGACCCAGTACTTC. Its protein product is CSAPGTNQETQYF.

The chain uses TRBV5-1 and TRBJ2-7; 8 nucleotides align to TRBD2. This CDR3 comprises 15 residues. V shed 0 bases, J shed 3 bases, and the junction held 5 bases outside the gene matches. Germline CDR1 and CDR2: SGHRS and YFSETQ. CDR3 region: CASSLDLLAGYEQYF. In DNA form, the CDR3 reads TGCGCCAGCAGCTTGGATTTGCTAGCGGGCTACGAGCAGTACTTC.

To note about this clonotype: A junction end diverges from the germline sequence, so it may reflect a read error. The chain employs TRBV4-3 and TRBJ2-1; 13 positions match TRBD2. The CDR3 spans 17 residues. The germline gives CDR1 LGHNA, CDR2 YSLEER. The CDR3 reads CASNQDWTSGGQDEQFF. In DNA, the CDR3 is TGCGCCAGCAACCAAGACTGGACTAGCGGGGGTCAGGATGAGCAGTTCTTC.

The V gene is TRBV7-9, the J gene TRBJ1-5, with TRBD1 matching 8 bases. V shed 5 bases and J 11 bases; nucleotides not matched to a gene: 11. This CDR3 contains 14 residues. Germline lookup yields CDR1 SEHNR and CDR2 FQNEAQ (reference sequence). The CDR3 DNA is TGTGCCAGCAGCCAGACAGGGGACCTGGGGGCCCAGCATTTT. Its protein product is CASSQTGDLGAQHF.

V gene TRBV6-7 combines with J gene TRBJ1-4; TRBD1 might be the D (5 bases). TRBV6-7 falls under the ORF class, with uncertain function. Trimming took off 3 bases at V and 7 bases at J, with 15 bases between the two ends. The CDR3 has 15 amino acids. The CDR3 DNA follows: TGTGCCAGCAGTTATTTGGGGGGTCACGGTGAAAAACTGTTTTTT. Encoded protein: CASSYLGGHGEKLFF.

This clonotype has a handful of counts. The chain recombines TRBV7-2 with TRBJ2-1, with TRBD2 matching over 8 bases. The CDR3 length is 15 residues. V shed 3 bases and J 5 bases; nucleotides not matched to a gene: 6. The germline gives CDR1 SGHTA, CDR2 FQGNSA. CDR3 in amino acids: CASSFYSGANNEQFF. The CDR3 bases are TGTGCCAGCAGCTTCTATAGCGGGGCTAACAATGAGCAGTTCTTC. The full variable domain, rest sourced from reference TRBV7-2 and TRBJ2-1, is GAGVSQSPSNKVTEKGKDVELRCDPISGHTALYWYRQSLGQGLEFLIYFQGNSAPDKSGLPSDRFSAERTGGSVSTLTIQRTQQEDSAVYLCASSFYSGANNEQFFGPGTRLTVL.

This clonotype was recorded a few times. The gene calls are TRBV6-6 and TRBJ1-1; D may be TRBD1 (6 bases). From germline, CDR1 is MNHNY and CDR2 SVGAGI (reference sequence). Trimming shortened V by 7 bases and J by 4 bases, and 13 bases separated the two germline ends. The CDR3 runs to 13 residues. The CDR3 loop is CASTHEGGTEAFF. In DNA form, the CDR3 reads TGTGCCAGCACCCACGAGGGGGGCACTGAAGCTTTCTTT.